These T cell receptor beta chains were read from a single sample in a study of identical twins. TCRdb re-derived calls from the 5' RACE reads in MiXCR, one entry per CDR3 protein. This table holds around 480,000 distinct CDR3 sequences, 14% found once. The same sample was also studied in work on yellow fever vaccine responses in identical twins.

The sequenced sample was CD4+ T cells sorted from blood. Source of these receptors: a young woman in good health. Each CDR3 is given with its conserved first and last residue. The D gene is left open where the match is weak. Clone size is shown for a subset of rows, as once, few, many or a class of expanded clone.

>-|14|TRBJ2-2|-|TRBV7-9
CASSLWDASGELFF
TGTGCCAGCAGCTTATGGGACGCCTCGGGGGAGCTGTTTTTT
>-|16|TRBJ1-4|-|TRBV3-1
CASSQTGLLWSRKLFF
TGTGCCAGCAGCCAAACCGGTTTGCTGTGGAGTCGAAAACTGTTTTTT
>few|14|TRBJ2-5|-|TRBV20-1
CSASVGSEQETQYF
TGCAGTGCTAGTGTGGGGTCAGAACAAGAGACCCAGTACTTC
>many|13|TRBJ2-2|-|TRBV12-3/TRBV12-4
CASSLMETGELFF
TGTGCCAGCAGTTTGATGGAAACCGGGGAGCTGTTTTTT
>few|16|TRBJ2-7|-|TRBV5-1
CASSPADRLKRYEQYF
TGCGCCAGCAGCCCCGCGGACCGGCTGAAACGATACGAGCAGTACTTC
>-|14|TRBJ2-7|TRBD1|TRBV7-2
CASSARQGGYEQYF
TGTGCCAGCAGCGCAAGACAGGGTGGCTACGAGCAGTACTTC
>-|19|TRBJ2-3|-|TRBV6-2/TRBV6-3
CASSYSISGGESVTDTQYF
TGTGCCAGCAGTTACTCGATTTCAGGAGGGGAAAGTGTCACAGATACGCAGTATTTT
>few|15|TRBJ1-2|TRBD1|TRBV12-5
CASGLGTGGNYGYTF
TGTGCTAGTGGTTTGGGGACAGGGGGCAACTATGGCTACACCTTC
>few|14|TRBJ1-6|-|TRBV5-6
CASNPDFGDSPLHF
TGTGCCAGCAACCCGGACTTCGGGGATTCACCCCTCCACTTT
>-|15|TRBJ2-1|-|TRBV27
CASSYAPLSYNEQFF
TGTGCCAGCAGTTACGCCCCCCTATCCTACAATGAGCAGTTCTTC
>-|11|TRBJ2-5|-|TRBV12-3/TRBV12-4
CAGGTPGAQYF
TGTGCCGGGGGAACTCCAGGGGCCCAGTACTTC
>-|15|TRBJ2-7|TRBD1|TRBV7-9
CASSLGTGGVSEQYF
TGTGCCAGCAGCCTTGGGACAGGGGGTGTAAGCGAGCAGTACTTC
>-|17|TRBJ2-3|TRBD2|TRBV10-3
CAISEGGLAPLTNTQYF
TGTGCCATCAGTGAGGGAGGACTAGCTCCCCTCACAAATACGCAGTATTTT
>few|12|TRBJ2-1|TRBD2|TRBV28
CAIGGGTNEQFF
TGTGCCATCGGGGGGGGGACCAATGAGCAGTTCTTC
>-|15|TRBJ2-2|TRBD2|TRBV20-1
CSARAGLAVTGELFF
TGCAGTGCTAGAGCCGGACTAGCGGTCACCGGGGAGCTGTTTTTT
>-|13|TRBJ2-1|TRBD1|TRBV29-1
CSASPLMTGKQFF
TGCAGCGCCTCACCACTAATGACAGGGAAGCAGTTCTTC
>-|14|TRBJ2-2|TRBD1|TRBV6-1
CASSQRGGPGELFF
TGTGCCAGCAGCCAACGAGGGGGCCCCGGGGAGCTGTTTTTT
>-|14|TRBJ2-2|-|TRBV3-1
CASSQRFGTGELFF
TGTGCCAGCAGCCAGCGCTTCGGGACCGGGGAGCTGTTTTTT
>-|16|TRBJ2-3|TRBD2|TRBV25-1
CASSAGLAPNTDTQYF
TGTGCCAGCAGTGCCGGACTAGCGCCCAACACAGATACGCAGTATTTT
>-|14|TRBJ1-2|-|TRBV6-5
CASSNGGLGYGYTF
TGTGCCAGCAGTAACGGGGGCCTGGGCTATGGCTACACCTTC
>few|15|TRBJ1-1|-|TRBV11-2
CASSPSRGPNTEAFF
TGTGCCAGCAGCCCTTCCAGGGGCCCAAACACTGAAGCTTTCTTT
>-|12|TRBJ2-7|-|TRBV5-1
CASSRGGDEQYF
TGCGCCAGCAGCCGAGGGGGGGACGAGCAGTACTTC
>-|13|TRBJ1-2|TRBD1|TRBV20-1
CSALSGTGYGYTF
TGCAGTGCTCTATCCGGGACAGGGTATGGCTACACCTTC
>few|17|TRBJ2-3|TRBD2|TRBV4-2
CASSQDLLAGGTDTQYF
TGTGCCAGCAGCCAAGATCTACTAGCGGGGGGGACAGATACGCAGTATTTT
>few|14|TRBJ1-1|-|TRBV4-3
CASSLDSIGDEAFF
TGCGCCAGCAGCCTTGACAGCATTGGTGATGAAGCTTTCTTT
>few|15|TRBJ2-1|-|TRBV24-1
CATSDPWRGYNEQFF
TGTGCCACCAGTGATCCTTGGAGGGGCTACAATGAGCAGTTCTTC
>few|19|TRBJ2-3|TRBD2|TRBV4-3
CASSQELTSGIRVTDTQYF
TGCGCCAGCAGCCAAGAATTGACTAGCGGGATTAGGGTCACAGATACGCAGTATTTT
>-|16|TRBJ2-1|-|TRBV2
CASSENSPRDYNEQFF
TGTGCCAGCAGTGAGAACTCCCCCCGGGACTACAATGAGCAGTTCTTC
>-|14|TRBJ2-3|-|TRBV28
CASKEGFGTDTQYF
TGTGCCAGCAAGGAGGGCTTCGGAACAGATACGCAGTATTTT
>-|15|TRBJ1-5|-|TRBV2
CASSEGQSHNQPQHF
TGTGCCAGCAGTGAAGGGCAGTCGCACAATCAGCCCCAGCATTTT
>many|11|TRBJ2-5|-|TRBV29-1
CSVAGAETQYF
TGCAGCGTTGCAGGGGCAGAGACCCAGTACTTC
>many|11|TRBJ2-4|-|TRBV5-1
CASSLQNIQYF
TGCGCCAGCAGTCTGCAGAACATTCAGTACTTC
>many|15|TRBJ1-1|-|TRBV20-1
CSARDHSTLNTEAFF
TGCAGTGCTAGAGATCACAGCACCCTGAACACTGAAGCTTTCTTT
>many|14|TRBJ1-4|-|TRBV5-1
CASSSTGTQLGLFF
TGCGCCAGCAGCTCAACCGGGACCCAACTAGGACTGTTTTTT
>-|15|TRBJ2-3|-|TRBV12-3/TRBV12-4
CASRRRGGYTDTQYF
TGTGCCAGCAGGCGGAGGGGCGGATACACAGATACGCAGTATTTT
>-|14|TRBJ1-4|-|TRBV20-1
CSVDRGASNEKLFF
TGCAGTGTCGACCGGGGGGCCTCTAATGAAAAACTGTTTTTT
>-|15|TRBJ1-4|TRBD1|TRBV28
CASRAGTVRNEKLFF
TGTGCCAGCAGAGCCGGGACAGTAAGAAATGAAAAACTGTTTTTT
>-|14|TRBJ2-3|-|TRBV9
CASSVRSITDTQYF
TGTGCCAGCAGCGTCCGGAGCATCACAGATACGCAGTATTTT
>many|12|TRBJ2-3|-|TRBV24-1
CATSELTDTQYF
TGTGCCACCAGTGAACTGACAGATACGCAGTATTTT
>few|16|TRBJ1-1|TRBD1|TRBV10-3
CAISENRGGLNTEAFF
TGTGCCATCAGTGAAAACAGGGGAGGCTTGAATACTGAAGCTTTCTTT
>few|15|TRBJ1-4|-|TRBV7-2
CASSLATGSNEKLFF
TGTGCCAGCAGCTTAGCAACAGGCTCTAATGAAAAACTGTTTTTT
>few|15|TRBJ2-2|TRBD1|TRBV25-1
CASSAATGSGGELFF
TGTGCCAGCAGTGCCGCGACAGGGTCGGGCGGGGAGCTGTTTTTT
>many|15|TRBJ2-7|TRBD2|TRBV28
CASSLAGGSTYEQYF
TGTGCCAGCAGTTTGGCGGGGGGCTCGACCTACGAGCAGTACTTC
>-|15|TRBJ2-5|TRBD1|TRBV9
CASSVVGTGGETQYF
TGTGCCAGCAGCGTAGTCGGGACAGGAGGAGAGACCCAGTACTTC
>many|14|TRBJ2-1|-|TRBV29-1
CSVQGGGSYNEQFF
TGCAGCGTTCAGGGAGGGGGCTCCTACAATGAGCAGTTCTTC